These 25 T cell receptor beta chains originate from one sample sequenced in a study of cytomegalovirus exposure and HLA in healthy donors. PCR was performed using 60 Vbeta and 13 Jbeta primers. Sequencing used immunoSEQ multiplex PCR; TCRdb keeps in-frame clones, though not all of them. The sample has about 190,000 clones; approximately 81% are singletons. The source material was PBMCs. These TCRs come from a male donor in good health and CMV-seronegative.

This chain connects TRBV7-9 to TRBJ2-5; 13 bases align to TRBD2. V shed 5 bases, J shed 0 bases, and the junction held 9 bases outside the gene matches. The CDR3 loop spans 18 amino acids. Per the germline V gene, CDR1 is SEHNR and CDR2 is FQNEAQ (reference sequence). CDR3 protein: CASSPGTSGMAYQETQYF. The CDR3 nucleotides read TGTGCCAGCAGCCCCGGGACTAGCGGGATGGCGTACCAAGAGACCCAGTACTTC.

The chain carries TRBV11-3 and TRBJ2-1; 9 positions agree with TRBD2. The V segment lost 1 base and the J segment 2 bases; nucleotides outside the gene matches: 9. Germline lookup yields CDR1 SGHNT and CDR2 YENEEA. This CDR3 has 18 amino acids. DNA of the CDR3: TGTGCCAGCAGCTTAGGTTTTAGCGGGAGTTACACCTACAATGAGCAGTTCTTC. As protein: CASSLGFSGSYTYNEQFF.

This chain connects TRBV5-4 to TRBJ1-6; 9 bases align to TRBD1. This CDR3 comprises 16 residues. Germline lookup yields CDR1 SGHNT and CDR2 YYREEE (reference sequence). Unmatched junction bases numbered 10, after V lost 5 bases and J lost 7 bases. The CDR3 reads CASSSRDRVGNSPLHF. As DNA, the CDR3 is TGTGCCAGCAGTTCCCGGGACAGGGTGGGAAATTCACCCCTCCACTTT.

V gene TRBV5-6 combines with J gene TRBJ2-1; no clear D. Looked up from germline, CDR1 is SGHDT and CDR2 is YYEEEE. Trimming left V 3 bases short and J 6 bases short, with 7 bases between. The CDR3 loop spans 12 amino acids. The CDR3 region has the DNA TGTGCCAGCAGCTATGTGCGCAATGAGCAGTTCTTC. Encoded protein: CASSYVRNEQFF.

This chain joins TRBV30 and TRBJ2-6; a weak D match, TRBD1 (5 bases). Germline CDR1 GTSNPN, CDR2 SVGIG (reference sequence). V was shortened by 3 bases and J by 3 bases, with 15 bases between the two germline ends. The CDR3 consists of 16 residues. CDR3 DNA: TGTGCCTGGAGAAGCCAGGGAAGAGGTGGGGCCAACGTCCTGACTTTC. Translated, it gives CAWRSQGRGGANVLTF.

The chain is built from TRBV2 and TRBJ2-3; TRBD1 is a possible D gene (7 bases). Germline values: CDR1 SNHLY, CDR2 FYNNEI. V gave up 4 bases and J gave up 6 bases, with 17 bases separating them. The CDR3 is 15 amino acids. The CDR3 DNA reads TGTGCCAGCAGTGGGTCAGGGGGGCTTGGGGATACGCAGTATTTT. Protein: CASSGSGGLGDTQYF.

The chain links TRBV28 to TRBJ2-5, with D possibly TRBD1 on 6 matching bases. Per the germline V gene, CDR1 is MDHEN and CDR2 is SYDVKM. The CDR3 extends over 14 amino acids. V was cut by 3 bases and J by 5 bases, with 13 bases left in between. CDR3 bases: TGTGCCAGCAGTTTGGCAGGGGCGTGGGAGACCCAGTACTTC. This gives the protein CASSLAGAWETQYF.

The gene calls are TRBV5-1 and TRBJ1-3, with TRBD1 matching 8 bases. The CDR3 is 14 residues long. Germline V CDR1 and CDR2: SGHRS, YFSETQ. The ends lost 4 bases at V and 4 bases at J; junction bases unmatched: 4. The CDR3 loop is CASSEQGEGNTIYF. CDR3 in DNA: TGCGCCAGCAGCGAACAGGGGGAAGGAAACACCATATATTTT.

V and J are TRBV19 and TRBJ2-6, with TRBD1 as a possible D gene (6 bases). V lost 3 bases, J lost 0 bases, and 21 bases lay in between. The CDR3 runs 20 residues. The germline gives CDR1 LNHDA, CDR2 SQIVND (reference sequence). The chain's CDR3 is CASSIWGQGKSRSGANVLTF. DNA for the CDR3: TGTGCCAGTAGTATTTGGGGGCAGGGAAAATCCCGCTCTGGGGCCAACGTCCTGACTTTC. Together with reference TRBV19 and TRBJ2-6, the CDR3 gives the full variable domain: DGGITQSPKYLFRKEGQNVTLSCEQNLNHDAMYWYRQDPGQGLRLIYYSQIVNDFQKGDIAEGYSVSREKKESFPLTVTSAQKNPTAFYLCASSIWGQGKSRSGANVLTFGAGSRLTVL.

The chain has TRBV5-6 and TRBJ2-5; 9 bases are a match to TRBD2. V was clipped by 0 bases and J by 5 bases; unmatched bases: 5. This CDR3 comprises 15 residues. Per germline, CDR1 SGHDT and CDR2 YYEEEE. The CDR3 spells CASSLEGAGGETQYF. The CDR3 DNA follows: TGTGCCAGCAGCTTGGAGGGCGCGGGGGGGGAGACCCAGTACTTC. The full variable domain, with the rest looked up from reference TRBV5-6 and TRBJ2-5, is DAGVTQSPTHLIKTRGQQVTLRCSPKSGHDTVSWYQQALGQGPQFIFQYYEEEERQRGNFPDRFSGHQFPNYSSELNVNALLLGDSALYLCASSLEGAGGETQYFGPGTRLLVL.

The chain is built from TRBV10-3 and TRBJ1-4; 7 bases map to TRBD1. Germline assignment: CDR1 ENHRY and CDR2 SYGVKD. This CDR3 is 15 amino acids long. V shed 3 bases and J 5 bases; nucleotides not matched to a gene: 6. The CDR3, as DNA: TGTGCCATCAGTGAACGGGAGGGGGCGAATGAAAAACTGTTTTTT. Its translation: CAISEREGANEKLFF.

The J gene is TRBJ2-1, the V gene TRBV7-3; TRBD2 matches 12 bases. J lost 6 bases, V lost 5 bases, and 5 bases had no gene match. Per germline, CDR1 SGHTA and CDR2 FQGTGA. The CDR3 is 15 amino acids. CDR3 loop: CASSRGTSGFNEQFF. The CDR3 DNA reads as TGTGCCAGCAGCCGAGGGACTAGCGGGTTCAATGAGCAGTTCTTC.

CDR3 sequence: CASSLKWDKGSYEQYF. In DNA, the CDR3 is TGTGCCAGCAGCTTAAAATGGGACAAGGGGTCCTACGAGCAGTACTTC. V gene TRBV7-9 combines with J gene TRBJ2-5; perhaps TRBD1 as D (6 bases). TRBJ2-7 explains the end of the DNA better; the J call may be wrong. The CDR3 has 16 residues. From germline, CDR1 is SEHNR and CDR2 FQNEAQ (reference sequence).

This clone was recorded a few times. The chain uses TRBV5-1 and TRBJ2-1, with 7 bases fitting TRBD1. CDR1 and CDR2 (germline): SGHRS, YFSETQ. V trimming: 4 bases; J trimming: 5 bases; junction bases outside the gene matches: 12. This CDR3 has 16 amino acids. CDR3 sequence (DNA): TGCGCCAGCAGCCACCCCCCGGGACAGACAAACAATGAGCAGTTCTTC. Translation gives CASSHPPGQTNNEQFF.

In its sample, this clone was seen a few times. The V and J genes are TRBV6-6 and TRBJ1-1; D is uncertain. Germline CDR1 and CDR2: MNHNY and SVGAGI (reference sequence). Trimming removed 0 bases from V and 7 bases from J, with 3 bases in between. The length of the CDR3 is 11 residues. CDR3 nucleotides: TGTGCCAGCAGTTACTCGAGTGAAGCTTTCTTT. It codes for CASSYSSEAFF.

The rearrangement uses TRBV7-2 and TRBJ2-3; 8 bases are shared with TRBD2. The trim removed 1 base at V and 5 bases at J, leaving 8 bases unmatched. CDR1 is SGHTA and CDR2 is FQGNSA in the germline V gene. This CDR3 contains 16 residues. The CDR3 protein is CASSLEGGRIGDTQYF. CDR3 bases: TGTGCCAGCAGCTTAGAGGGCGGGAGGATTGGAGATACGCAGTATTTT.

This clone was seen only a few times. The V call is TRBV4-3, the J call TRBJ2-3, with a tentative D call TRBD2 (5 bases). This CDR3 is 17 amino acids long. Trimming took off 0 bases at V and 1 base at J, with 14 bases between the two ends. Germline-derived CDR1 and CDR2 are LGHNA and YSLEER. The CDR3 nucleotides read TGCGCCAGCAGCCAAGAAGGAGGTGGCAGGCGCACAGATACGCAGTATTTT. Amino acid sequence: CASSQEGGGRRTDTQYF.

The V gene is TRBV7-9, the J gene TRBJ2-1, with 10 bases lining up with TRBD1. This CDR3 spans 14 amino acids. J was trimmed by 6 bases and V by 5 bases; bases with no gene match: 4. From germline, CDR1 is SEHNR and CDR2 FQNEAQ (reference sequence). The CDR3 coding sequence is TGTGCCAGCAGCACCCGGGACAGGGGCAATGAGCAGTTCTTC. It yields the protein CASSTRDRGNEQFF. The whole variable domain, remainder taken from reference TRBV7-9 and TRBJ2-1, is DTGVSQNPRHKITKRGQNVTFRCDPISEHNRLYWYRQTLGQGPEFLTYFQNEAQLEKSRLLSDRFSAERPKGSFSTLEIQRTEQGDSAMYLCASSTRDRGNEQFFGPGTRLTVL.

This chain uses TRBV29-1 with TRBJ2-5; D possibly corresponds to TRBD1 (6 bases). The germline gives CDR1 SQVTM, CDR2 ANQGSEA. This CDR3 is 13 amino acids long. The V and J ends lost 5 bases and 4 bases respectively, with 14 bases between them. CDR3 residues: CSVTKGGGETQYF. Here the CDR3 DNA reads TGCAGCGTTACCAAAGGGGGTGGAGAGACCCAGTACTTC.

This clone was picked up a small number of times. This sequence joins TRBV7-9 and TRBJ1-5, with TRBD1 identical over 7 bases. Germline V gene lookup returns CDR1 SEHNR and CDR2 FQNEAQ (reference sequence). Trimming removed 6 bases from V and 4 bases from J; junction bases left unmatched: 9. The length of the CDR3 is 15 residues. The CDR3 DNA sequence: TGTGCCAGCAGTACAGGGGCGGAATGGAATCAGCCCCAGCATTTT. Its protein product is CASSTGAEWNQPQHF.

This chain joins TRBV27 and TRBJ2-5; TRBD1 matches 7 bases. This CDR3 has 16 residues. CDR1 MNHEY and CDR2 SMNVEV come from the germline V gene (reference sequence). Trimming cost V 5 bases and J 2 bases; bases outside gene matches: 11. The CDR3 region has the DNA TGTGCCAGCAGTCCCTACCCAAGGACAGGACAAGAGACCCAGTACTTC. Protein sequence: CASSPYPRTGQETQYF.

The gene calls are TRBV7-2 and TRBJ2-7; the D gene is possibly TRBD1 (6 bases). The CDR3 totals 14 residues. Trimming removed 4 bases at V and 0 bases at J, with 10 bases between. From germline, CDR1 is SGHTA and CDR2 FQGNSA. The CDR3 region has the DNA TGTGCCAGCAGCTCGTACAGGGACTCCTACGAGCAGTACTTC. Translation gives CASSSYRDSYEQYF.

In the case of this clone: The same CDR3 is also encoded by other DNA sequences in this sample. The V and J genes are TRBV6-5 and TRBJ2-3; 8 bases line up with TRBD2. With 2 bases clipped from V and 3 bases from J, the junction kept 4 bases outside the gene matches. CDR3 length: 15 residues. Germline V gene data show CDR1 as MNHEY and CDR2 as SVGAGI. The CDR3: CASSYAGGPTDTQYF. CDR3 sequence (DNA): TGTGCCAGCAGTTACGCGGGGGGTCCAACAGATACGCAGTATTTT.

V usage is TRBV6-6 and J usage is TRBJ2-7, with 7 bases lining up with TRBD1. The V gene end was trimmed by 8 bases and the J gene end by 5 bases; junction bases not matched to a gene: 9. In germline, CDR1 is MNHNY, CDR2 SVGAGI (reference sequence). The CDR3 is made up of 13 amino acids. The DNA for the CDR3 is TGTGCCAGCTATGACAGGGAGCACAACGAGCAGTACTTC. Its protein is CASYDREHNEQYF.

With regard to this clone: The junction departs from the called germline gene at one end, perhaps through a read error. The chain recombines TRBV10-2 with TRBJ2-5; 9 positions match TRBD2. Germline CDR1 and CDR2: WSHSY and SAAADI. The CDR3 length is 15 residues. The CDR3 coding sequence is TGCGCCAGCAGTGAAGCGGGAGGTTTCCCAGAGGCCCAGTACTTC. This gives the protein CASSEAGGFPEAQYF.